Each of the 2 T cell receptor beta chains below was sequenced from the same sample in a study of blood T cell repertoires in COVID-19. TCRdb's table, derived via immunoSEQ multiplex PCR, lists solely in-frame clones and lacks some. This sample has about 190,000 clones; about 83% occur once, and the top ten carry about 3.3%. Sequencing used PBMCs or T cells enriched from blood (not recorded which). The receptors stem from a woman younger than 45 who had been exposed to COVID-19.

Only one count was recorded for this clone. The CDR3 protein is CASSPGTADHSPLHF. The CDR3 DNA is TGTGCCAGCAGTCCCGGGACAGCGGACCATTCACCCCTCCACTTT. The chain recombines TRBV7-9 with TRBJ1-6; 7 bases match TRBD1. The V segment lost 6 bases and the J segment 8 bases; nucleotides outside the gene matches: 10. Germline V gene sequence: CDR1 SEHNR, CDR2 FQNEAQ (reference sequence). This CDR3 comprises 15 residues. The whole variable domain, filled in from reference TRBV7-9 and TRBJ1-6, reads DTGVSQNPRHKITKRGQNVTFRCDPISEHNRLYWYRQTLGQGPEFLTYFQNEAQLEKSRLLSDRFSAERPKGSFSTLEIQRTEQGDSAMYLCASSPGTADHSPLHFGNGTRLTVT.

The rearrangement joins TRBV19 to TRBJ2-1; 7 nucleotides line up with TRBD1. This CDR3 contains 16 residues. CDR1 LNHDA and CDR2 SQIVND come from the germline V gene (reference sequence). Trimming at V came to 5 bases and at J to 0 bases, leaving 7 bases not matched to a gene. CDR3 loop: CASSETTGSSYNEQFF. Written as DNA, the CDR3 is TGTGCCAGTAGTGAAACGACAGGGAGCTCCTACAATGAGCAGTTCTTC.